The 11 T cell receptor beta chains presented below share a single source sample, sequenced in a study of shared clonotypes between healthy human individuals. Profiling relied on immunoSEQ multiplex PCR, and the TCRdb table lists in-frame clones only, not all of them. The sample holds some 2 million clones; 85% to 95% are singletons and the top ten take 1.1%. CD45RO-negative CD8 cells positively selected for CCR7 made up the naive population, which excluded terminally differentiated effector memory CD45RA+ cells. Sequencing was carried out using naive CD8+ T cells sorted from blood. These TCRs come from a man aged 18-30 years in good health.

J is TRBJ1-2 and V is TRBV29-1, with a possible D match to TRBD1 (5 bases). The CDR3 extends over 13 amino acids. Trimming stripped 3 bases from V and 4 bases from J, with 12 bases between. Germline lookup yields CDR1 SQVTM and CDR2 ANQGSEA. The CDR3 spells CSVDFQGGYGYTF. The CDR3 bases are TGCAGCGTTGATTTCCAGGGTGGCTATGGCTACACCTTC.

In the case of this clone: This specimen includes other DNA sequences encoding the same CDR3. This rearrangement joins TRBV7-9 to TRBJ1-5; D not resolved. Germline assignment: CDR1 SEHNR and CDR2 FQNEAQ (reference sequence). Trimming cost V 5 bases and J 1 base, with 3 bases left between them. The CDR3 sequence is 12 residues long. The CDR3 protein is CASSVSNQPQHF. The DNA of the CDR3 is TGTGCCAGCAGCGTGAGCAATCAGCCCCAGCATTTT.

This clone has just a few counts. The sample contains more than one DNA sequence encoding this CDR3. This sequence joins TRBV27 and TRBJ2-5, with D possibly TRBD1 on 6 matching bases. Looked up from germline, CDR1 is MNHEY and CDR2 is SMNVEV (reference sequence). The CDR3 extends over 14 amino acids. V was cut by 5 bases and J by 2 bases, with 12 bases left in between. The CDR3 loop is CASSPWGQQETQYF. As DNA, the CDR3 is TGTGCCAGCAGTCCGTGGGGACAACAAGAGACCCAGTACTTC.

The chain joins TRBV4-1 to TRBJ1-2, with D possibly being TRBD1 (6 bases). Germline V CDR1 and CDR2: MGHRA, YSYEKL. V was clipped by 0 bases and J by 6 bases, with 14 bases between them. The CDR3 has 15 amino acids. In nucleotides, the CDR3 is TGCGCCAGCAGCCAAGATTCGGAGGGGGTGAATGGCTACACCTTC. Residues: CASSQDSEGVNGYTF.

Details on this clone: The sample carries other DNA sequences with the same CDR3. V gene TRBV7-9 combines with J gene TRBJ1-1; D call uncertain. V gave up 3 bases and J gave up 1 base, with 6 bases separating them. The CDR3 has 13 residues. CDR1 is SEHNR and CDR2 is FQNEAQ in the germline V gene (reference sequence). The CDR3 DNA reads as TGTGCCAGCAGCTTGGTTCAGAACACTGAAGCTTTCTTT. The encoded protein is CASSLVQNTEAFF.

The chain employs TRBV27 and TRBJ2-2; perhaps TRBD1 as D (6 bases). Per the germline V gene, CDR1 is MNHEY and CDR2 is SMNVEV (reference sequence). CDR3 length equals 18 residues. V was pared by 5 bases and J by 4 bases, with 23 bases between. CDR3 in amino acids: CASSRLINRAVSTGELFF. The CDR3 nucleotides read TGTGCCAGCAGTCGATTGATAAACAGGGCTGTAAGCACCGGGGAGCTGTTTTTT.

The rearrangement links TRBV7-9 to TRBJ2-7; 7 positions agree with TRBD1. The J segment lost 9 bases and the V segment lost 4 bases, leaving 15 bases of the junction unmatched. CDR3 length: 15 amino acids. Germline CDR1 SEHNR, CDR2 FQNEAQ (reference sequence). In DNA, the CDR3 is TGTGCCAGCAGCTCCCCCGGGACAGACAAAATCCTGCAGTACTTC. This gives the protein CASSSPGTDKILQYF.

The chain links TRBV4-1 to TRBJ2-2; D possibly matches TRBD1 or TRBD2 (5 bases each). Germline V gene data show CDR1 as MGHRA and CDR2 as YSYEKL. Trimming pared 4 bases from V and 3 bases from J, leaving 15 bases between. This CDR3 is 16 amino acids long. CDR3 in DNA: TGCGCCAGCAGCCCGGTGGGGGTGGGGTACACCGGGGAGCTGTTTTTT. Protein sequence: CASSPVGVGYTGELFF.

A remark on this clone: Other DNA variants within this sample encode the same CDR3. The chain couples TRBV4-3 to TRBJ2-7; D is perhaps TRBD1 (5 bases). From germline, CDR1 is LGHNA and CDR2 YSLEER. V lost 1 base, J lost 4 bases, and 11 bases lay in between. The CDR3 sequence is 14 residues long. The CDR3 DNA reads TGCGCCAGCAGCCAAGTGAGTAGGGGATACGAGCAGTACTTC. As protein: CASSQVSRGYEQYF.

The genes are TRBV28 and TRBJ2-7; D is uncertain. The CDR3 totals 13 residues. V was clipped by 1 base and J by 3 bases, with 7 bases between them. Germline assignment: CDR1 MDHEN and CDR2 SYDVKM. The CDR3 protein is CASSLSPDYEQYF. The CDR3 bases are TGTGCCAGCAGTTTATCGCCAGACTACGAGCAGTACTTC.

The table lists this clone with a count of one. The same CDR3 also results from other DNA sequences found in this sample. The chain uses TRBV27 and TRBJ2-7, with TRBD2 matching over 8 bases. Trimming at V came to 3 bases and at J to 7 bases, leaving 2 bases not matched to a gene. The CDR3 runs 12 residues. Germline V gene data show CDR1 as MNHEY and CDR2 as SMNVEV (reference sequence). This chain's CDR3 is CASSLLAGEQYF. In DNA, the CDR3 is TGTGCCAGCAGTTTGTTAGCGGGAGAGCAGTACTTC.